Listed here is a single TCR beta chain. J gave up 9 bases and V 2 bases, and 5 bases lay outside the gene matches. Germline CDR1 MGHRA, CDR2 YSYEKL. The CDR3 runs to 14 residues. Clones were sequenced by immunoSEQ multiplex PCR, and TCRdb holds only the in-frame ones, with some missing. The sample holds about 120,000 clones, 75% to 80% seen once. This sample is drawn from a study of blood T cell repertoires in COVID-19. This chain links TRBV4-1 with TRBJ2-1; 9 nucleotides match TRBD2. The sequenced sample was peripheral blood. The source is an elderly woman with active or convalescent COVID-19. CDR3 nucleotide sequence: TGCGCCAGCAGCCAAATCCTAGCGGGGACTGAGCAGTTCTTC. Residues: CASSQILAGTEQFF.